This is a list of T cell receptor beta chains from one sample in a study of metastatic and nonmetastatic thyroid tumors. TCRdb re-called the PCR reads with MiXCR. The repertoire consists of roughly 28,000 clones, with 15% to 20% occurring once and the leading ten covering about 4.2%. Sequencing input: blood. These receptors all come from a female donor with papillary thyroid cancer or a benign thyroid nodule (not recorded which). Some clones in this sample may be carry-over from other donors' samples. Both conserved end residues are part of each CDR3. D genes are given only for firm matches. Expanded clones are given a class, and other clones once, few, many or no size at all.

.,TRBV2,TRBJ2-2,many,TGTGCCAGCAGTTTTAGCGGGAACACCGGGGAGCTGTTTTTT,CASSFSGNTGELFF
TRBD2,TRBV12-3/TRBV12-4,TRBJ2-5,.,TGTGCCAGCAGTTTATCATGGGTGCTAGCGGGAGGTCCTGGGGAGACCCAGCACTTC,CASSLSWVLAGGPGETQHF
.,TRBV4-1,TRBJ2-7,many,TGCGCCAGCAGCCAAGCGGGGGAGCAGTACTTC,CASSQAGEQYF
TRBD2,TRBV5-4,TRBJ2-3,many,TGTGCCAGCAGCTCCCGGGGGGTAGCGGGAGATATCACAGATACGCAGTATTTT,CASSSRGVAGDITDTQYF
.,TRBV5-1,TRBJ2-3,many,TGCGCCAGCAGCCCCGGGGGAGCGGGCACAGATACGCAGTATTTT,CASSPGGAGTDTQYF
TRBD1,TRBV24-1,TRBJ2-7,many,TGTGCCACCAGTGGGGTCGGGACAGGGACCGGGTCCTACGAGCAGTACTTC,CATSGVGTGTGSYEQYF
TRBD2,TRBV7-8,TRBJ2-7,.,TGTGCCAGCAGCTTACTAGCGGAGGGTTACTCCTACGAGCAGTACTTT,CASSLLAEGYSYEQYF
.,TRBV6-4,TRBJ1-5,few,TGTGCCAGCAGTGAAGAAGTCCTTAGCAATCAGCCCCAGCATTTT,CASSEEVLSNQPQHF
.,TRBV7-3,TRBJ2-2,many,TGTGCCAGCAGCTTAAATGTTTTTCCAACCGGGGAGCTGTTTTTT,CASSLNVFPTGELFF
.,TRBV11-2,TRBJ2-1,medium-sized,TGTGCCAGCAGCCGACCTGAGGAAGGGACCCATGAGCAGTTCTTC,CASSRPEEGTHEQFF
.,TRBV19,TRBJ2-3,many,TGTGCCAGTAGACAGACTGACCCCACAGATACGCAGTATTTT,CASRQTDPTDTQYF
TRBD1,TRBV25-1,TRBJ1-6,few,TGTGCCATCAGTGAATACAGGGGTGATTCACCCCTCCACTTT,CAISEYRGDSPLHF
.,TRBV11-1,TRBJ2-7,.,TGTGCCAGCAGCTTAGAAGGCGGAGGCTACGAGCAGTACTTC,CASSLEGGGYEQYF
.,TRBV28,TRBJ1-4,many,TGTGCCAGCAGTTTACCGGGGGGACTTAATGAAAAACTGTTTTTT,CASSLPGGLNEKLFF
.,TRBV25-1,TRBJ1-1,many,TGTGCCAGCAGGTGGACGGGGAACACTGAAGCTTTCTTT,CASRWTGNTEAFF
.,TRBV19,TRBJ2-7,.,TGTGCCAGTAGGGGGGACTCCTACGAGCAGTACTTC,CASRGDSYEQYF
.,TRBV24-1,TRBJ1-1,many,TGTGCCACCAGTGACTCGCGGACAGCCCCGAGCACTGAAGCTTTCTTT,CATSDSRTAPSTEAFF
.,TRBV20-1,TRBJ1-5,many,TGCAGTGCTAGCTGGCGGGATCAGCCCCAGCATTTT,CSASWRDQPQHF
.,TRBV7-8,TRBJ2-3,.,TGTGCCAGCAGCTCCGAAACTAGAGATACACAGTATTTT,CASSSETRDTQYF
TRBD2,TRBV28,TRBJ2-3,many,TGTGCCAGCAGTACTAGCGGGAGACTTACAGATACGCAGTATTTT,CASSTSGRLTDTQYF
.,TRBV7-3,TRBJ2-2,many,TGTGCCAGCAGCTCCCGGACAGACAACACCGGGGAGCTGTTTTTT,CASSSRTDNTGELFF
.,TRBV6-1,TRBJ1-1,few,TGTGCCAGCAGCCCAACACAGGGGAACACTGAAGCTTTCTTT,CASSPTQGNTEAFF
.,TRBV6-4,TRBJ2-7,.,TGTGCCAGCAGTACCGGGCCAGAAGCCCTCGAGCAGTACTTC,CASSTGPEALEQYF
TRBD2,TRBV20-1,TRBJ2-2,medium-sized,TGCAGTGCTAGAGACGTTGGTGCTTCTAGCGGGAGGTCCGCCGGGGAGCTGTTTTTT,CSARDVGASSGRSAGELFF
.,TRBV27,TRBJ1-4,many,TGTGCCAGCAGTTTATCGTTAGGAGCGGCTAATGAAAAACTGTTTTTT,CASSLSLGAANEKLFF
.,TRBV7-8,TRBJ1-5,.,TGTGCCAGCAGCTTGGGGGGCCATATCAATCAGCCCCAGCATTTT,CASSLGGHINQPQHF
.,TRBV6-1,TRBJ2-7,.,TGTGCCAGCAGTCCCCCAGCGGATAGCTCCTACGAGCAGTACTTC,CASSPPADSSYEQYF
.,TRBV19,TRBJ1-1,many,TGTGCCAGTAGGAAGAGGGCAGGGGTGGATGGCCTGAAAGCTTTCTTT,CASRKRAGVDGLKAFF
TRBD2,TRBV9,TRBJ2-3,many,TGTGCCAGCAGCGTAAATCTAGCGGGAGATCCAGATACGCAGTATTTT,CASSVNLAGDPDTQYF
.,TRBV27,TRBJ2-5,many,TGTGCCAGCAGTTCCATCCAAGAGACCCAGTACTTC,CASSSIQETQYF
.,TRBV25-1,TRBJ1-1,.,TGTGCCAGCGGTGGTACGGCGAACACTGAAGCTTTCTTT,CASGGTANTEAFF
.,TRBV6-1,TRBJ1-1,many,TGTGCCAGCAGTTGGGGGGGCGGGAACACTGAAGCTTTCTTT,CASSWGGGNTEAFF
TRBD1,TRBV20-1,TRBJ1-2,many,TGCAGTGCTAGAGTGGGGTTGGGACAGGGCATTAATTGGAGTGGCTACACCTTC,CSARVGLGQGINWSGYTF
TRBD1,TRBV6-1,TRBJ1-1,many,TGTGCCAGCAGACCTACAGGGGGCAGGACTGAAGCTTTCTTT,CASRPTGGRTEAFF
.,TRBV6-1,TRBJ1-1,.,TGTGCCAGCAGCCCGGGACTAACCCTAACTGAAGCTTTCTTT,CASSPGLTLTEAFF
TRBD1,TRBV20-1,TRBJ1-6,.,TGCAGTGCTAGAGAAGACAGGGGAGATTCACCCCTCCACTTT,CSAREDRGDSPLHF
.,TRBV19,TRBJ2-3,many,TGTGCCAGTAGTATTGAATTGGGGACAGATACGCAGTATTTT,CASSIELGTDTQYF
.,TRBV2,TRBJ1-5,.,TGTGCCAGCAGTGAAAGGGCGGGCAATCAGCCTCAGCATTTT,CASSERAGNQPQHF
.,TRBV28,TRBJ1-3,many,TGTGCCAGCAGTTTAACAGGAAGAAACACCATATATTTT,CASSLTGRNTIYF
TRBD1,TRBV10-2,TRBJ2-3,many,TGCGCCAGCAGTGAGTCAGGGACAGGGGTGGTAGATACGCAGTATTTT,CASSESGTGVVDTQYF
.,TRBV30,TRBJ2-3,many,TGTGCCTGGAGTCCGGGCACAGATACGCAGTATTTT,CAWSPGTDTQYF
TRBD1,TRBV11-3,TRBJ2-1,many,TGTGCCAGCAGCACAGGACAGGGCTCGTACAATGAGCAGTTCTTC,CASSTGQGSYNEQFF
.,TRBV9,TRBJ2-7,.,TGTGCCAGCAGCCCAGGGGGGGAGGCGGGTAGGTACGAGCAGTACTTC,CASSPGGEAGRYEQYF
TRBD1,TRBV12-3/TRBV12-4,TRBJ2-2,few,TGTGCCAGCAATCCTACAGGGGAGTTCGCCGGGGAGCTGTTTTTT,CASNPTGEFAGELFF
.,TRBV6-5,TRBJ1-1,few,TGTGCCAGCAGTTACGACTTGAACACTGAAGCTTTCTTT,CASSYDLNTEAFF
.,TRBV12-3/TRBV12-4,TRBJ2-3,.,TGTGCCATTAGGGGACGGACTGATTTCACAGATACGCAGTATTTT,CAIRGRTDFTDTQYF
.,TRBV10-2,TRBJ1-3,many,TGCGCCAGCAAACACTCTGGAAACACCATATATTTT,CASKHSGNTIYF
.,TRBV11-2,TRBJ1-3,.,.,CASSSSGADTIYF